The 19 T cell receptor beta chains presented below share a single source sample, sequenced in a study of T-cell reconstitution after alpha-beta-depleted transplantation in children. Unique molecular identifiers were incorporated into the prepared TCRbeta library. Via MiXCR, TCRdb re-called the PCR reads, giving one row per CDR3 protein. The sample lists some 600,000 distinct CDR3 sequences, roughly 17% occurring once. Material: PBMCs from the stem cell graft donor, obtained from the stem cell graft. These TCRs come from a human donor who donated a stem cell graft to a child with acute myeloid leukemia.

In its sample, this clonotype was seen a few times. The gene calls are TRBV5-6 and TRBJ1-2; 10 positions agree with TRBD1. CDR1 and CDR2 (germline): SGHDT, YYEEEE. The CDR3 runs to 16 residues. V was clipped by 1 base and J by 5 bases; unmatched bases: 8. The CDR3 reads CASSLPGTGVFYGYTF. In DNA form, the CDR3 reads TGTGCCAGCAGCTTGCCCGGGACAGGGGTTTTTTATGGCTACACCTTC.

This clonotype was seen at least ten times. The chain links TRBV10-3 to TRBJ2-1; 14 nucleotides line up with TRBD2. Trimming cost V 6 bases and J 8 bases; bases outside gene matches: 6. The length of the CDR3 is 15 residues. Germline CDR1 ENHRY, CDR2 SYGVKD. CDR3 sequence (DNA): TGTGCCATCAGCGAGACTAGCGGGGGGGCTGATGAGCAGTTCTTC. Translated: CAISETSGGADEQFF.

This clonotype was recorded a few times. The chain combines TRBV11-2 with TRBJ2-2, with D tentatively TRBD2 (7 bases). The germline V gene encodes CDR1 SGHAT and CDR2 FQNNGV. V was shortened by 2 bases and J by 6 bases, with 22 bases between the two germline ends. CDR3 length: 18 residues. This CDR3 is CASSLLPPRGRPAGELFF. CDR3 sequence (DNA): TGTGCCAGCAGCTTATTACCCCCGCGGGGGCGGCCTGCCGGGGAGCTGTTTTTT.

The genes are TRBV28 and TRBJ1-5; D is ambiguous. Trimming took 1 base from V and 7 from J, leaving 11 bases between them. Germline CDR1 MDHEN, CDR2 SYDVKM. The CDR3 has 14 residues. The CDR3 bases are TGTGCCAGCAGTTTATACACTCGAGGGCAGCCCCAGCATTTT. Amino acids: CASSLYTRGQPQHF.

There are many counts of this clonotype. V gene TRBV5-1 combines with J gene TRBJ1-1; 7 bases agree with TRBD1. The junction had 12 bases not matched to a gene; V was cut back by 4 bases and J by 6 bases. Germline V gene sequence: CDR1 SGHRS, CDR2 YFSETQ. The CDR3 is made up of 15 amino acids. The CDR3 region has the DNA TGCGCCAGCAGCATGAAGACAGGGACGGAGTCTGAAGCTTTCTTT. Its translation: CASSMKTGTESEAFF.

This clonotype appeared a few times. The rearrangement links TRBV7-9 to TRBJ1-4; D is undetermined. CDR3 size: 14 residues. Trimming cost V 4 bases and J 6 bases, with 12 bases left between them. The germline gives CDR1 SEHNR, CDR2 FQNEAQ (reference sequence). The CDR3 reads CASSSSDADEKLFF. The CDR3 region has the DNA TGTGCCAGCAGCTCCTCGGACGCGGATGAAAAACTGTTTTTT. The full variable domain, in which reference TRBV7-9 and TRBJ1-4 provide the parts outside the CDR3, is DTGVSQNPRHKITKRGQNVTFRCDPISEHNRLYWYRQTLGQGPEFLTYFQNEAQLEKSRLLSDRFSAERPKGSFSTLEIQRTEQGDSAMYLCASSSSDADEKLFFGSGTQLSVL.

Only a few counts were recorded for this clonotype. V is TRBV7-2 and J is TRBJ1-1; D remains unclear. This CDR3 spans 13 amino acids. Germline V gene lookup returns CDR1 SGHTA and CDR2 FQGNSA. V dropped 4 bases and J dropped 4 bases, with 10 bases sitting between them. The CDR3 is CASSSVWSTEAFF. CDR3 coding DNA: TGTGCCAGCAGCTCCGTTTGGAGCACTGAAGCTTTCTTT.

This chain links TRBV12-3 or TRBV12-4 with TRBJ2-5; D may be TRBD2 (6 bases). The CDR3 covers 13 residues. Trimming pared 3 bases from V and 7 bases from J, leaving 12 bases between. CDR3 in amino acids: CASSFSGVGTQYF. The DNA for the CDR3 is TGTGCCAGCAGTTTTTCGGGGGTCGGGACCCAGTACTTC.

This clonotype was seen repeatedly, ten times or more. The V call is TRBV6-5, the J call TRBJ1-4; maybe TRBD1 (5 bases). V was shortened by 6 bases and J by 7 bases, with 6 bases between the two germline ends. Germline lookup yields CDR1 MNHEY and CDR2 SVGAGI. This CDR3 contains 11 residues. CDR3 nucleotides: TGTGCCAGCAGGGGGGGTGAAAAACTGTTTTTT. This sequence encodes CASRGGEKLFF.

There are a few counts of this clonotype. V and J are TRBV12-3 or TRBV12-4 and TRBJ2-7; 9 bases agree with TRBD1. V shed 3 bases and J 5 bases; nucleotides not matched to a gene: 5. The CDR3 is 14 residues long. CDR3 DNA sequence: TGTGCCAGCAGTTTGGGGGACAGGGTCCACGAGCAGTACTTC. Protein product: CASSLGDRVHEQYF.

This chain connects TRBV7-9 to TRBJ2-3, with D perhaps given as TRBD1 or TRBD2 (6 bases each). Germline CDR1 SEHNR, CDR2 FQNEAQ (reference sequence). The CDR3 is 15 amino acids. V was clipped by 5 bases and J by 4 bases, with 16 bases between them. The CDR3 DNA reads as TGTGCCAGCAGCATCCACGGGGGCCGATCAGATACGCAGTATTTT. It encodes CASSIHGGRSDTQYF. The complete variable domain, with remaining parts taken from reference TRBV7-9 and TRBJ2-3, reads DTGVSQNPRHKITKRGQNVTFRCDPISEHNRLYWYRQTLGQGPEFLTYFQNEAQLEKSRLLSDRFSAERPKGSFSTLEIQRTEQGDSAMYLCASSIHGGRSDTQYFGPGTRLTVL.

The chain joins TRBV25-1 to TRBJ1-3; no reliable D call. The CDR3 is 13 amino acids. Germline CDR1 reads MGHDK; CDR2 reads SYGVNS. V lost 3 bases and J lost 7, with 10 bases in between. In DNA, the CDR3 is TGTGCCAGCAGTGATCATTCCGGGAACACCATATATTTT. Encoded protein: CASSDHSGNTIYF.

This clonotype was observed at least ten times. V is TRBV12-3 or TRBV12-4 and J is TRBJ1-2, with TRBD1 matching over 7 bases. This CDR3 comprises 15 residues. Losses at the gene ends were 1 base for V and 4 bases for J; bases not matched to a gene: 6. For the CDR3, the DNA is TGTGCCAGCAGTTTAGGACAGGGAGTAGTCTATGGCTACACCTTC. The encoded protein is CASSLGQGVVYGYTF.

This clonotype showed up just once. Written as DNA, the CDR3 is TGTGCCAGCAGTGGCTGGCGGGGGCGCTTGTCAGATACGCAGTATTTT. It specifies CASSGWRGRLSDTQYF. This sequence joins TRBV12-3 or TRBV12-4 and TRBJ2-3; D is possibly TRBD2 (7 bases). Trimming stripped 5 bases from V and 4 bases from J, with 19 bases between. The CDR3 totals 16 residues.

This clonotype was counted at least ten times. This rearrangement joins TRBV20-1 to TRBJ2-3; possible D gene TRBD2, 5 bases. This CDR3 comprises 13 residues. CDR1 is DFQATT, CDR2 SNEGSKA, per germline (reference sequence). V was cut by 2 bases and J by 4 bases, with 10 bases left in between. The CDR3 spells CSARFGSADTQYF. The CDR3, as DNA: TGCAGTGCTAGATTCGGTAGCGCAGATACGCAGTATTTT.

V gene TRBV20-1 combines with J gene TRBJ1-1; D possibly corresponds to TRBD1 (6 bases). V was trimmed by 3 bases and J by 2 bases, leaving 10 bases between them. Germline V CDR1 and CDR2: DFQATT, SNEGSKA (reference sequence). CDR3 size: 13 residues. The CDR3 region has the DNA TGCAGTGCTAGGGAGGACAGAAACACTGAAGCTTTCTTT. It specifies CSAREDRNTEAFF.

The CDR3 sequence is CASSYSGQSSYEQYV. The CDR3 coding sequence is TGTGCCAGCAGTTACAGCGGACAGAGCTCCTACGAGCAGTACGTC. The chain combines TRBV6-2 or TRBV6-3 with TRBJ2-7; D might be TRBD1 (6 bases). V lost 2 bases and J 0 bases, leaving 11 bases between the germline ends. The CDR3 is 15 residues long. The V gene's germline CDR1 is MNHEY and CDR2 SVGEGT.

This clonotype was recorded a few times. The chain recombines TRBV5-1 with TRBJ1-1; D is perhaps TRBD1 (6 bases). CDR1 and CDR2 (germline): SGHRS, YFSETQ. The germline V and J ends were trimmed by 0 bases and 4 bases, with 16 bases remaining between them. The CDR3 runs 16 residues. Written as DNA, the CDR3 is TGCGCCAGCAGCTTGGCGGTGGGGGCGGAGGGCACTGAAGCTTTCTTT. It yields the protein CASSLAVGAEGTEAFF.

The chain has TRBV7-2 and TRBJ2-3; 11 nucleotides agree with TRBD2. The CDR3 is 17 amino acids. V was pared by 1 base and J by 4 bases, with 7 bases of the junction left unmatched. Looked up from germline, CDR1 is SGHTA and CDR2 is FQGNSA. The CDR3 sequence is CASSLGLAGGKADTQYF. For the CDR3, the DNA is TGTGCCAGCAGCTTAGGCCTAGCGGGGGGCAAGGCAGATACGCAGTATTTT.